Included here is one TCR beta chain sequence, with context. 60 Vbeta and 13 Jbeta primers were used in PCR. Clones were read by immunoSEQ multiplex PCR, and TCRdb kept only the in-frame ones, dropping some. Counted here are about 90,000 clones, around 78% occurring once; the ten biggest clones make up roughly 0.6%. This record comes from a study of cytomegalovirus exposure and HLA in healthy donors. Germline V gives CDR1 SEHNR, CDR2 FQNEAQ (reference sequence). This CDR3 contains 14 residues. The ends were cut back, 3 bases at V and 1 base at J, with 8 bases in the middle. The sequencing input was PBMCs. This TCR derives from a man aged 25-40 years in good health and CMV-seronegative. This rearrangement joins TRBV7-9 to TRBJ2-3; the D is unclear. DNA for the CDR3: TGTGCCAGCAGCTTCGGCCAGGGCACAGATACGCAGTATTTT. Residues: CASSFGQGTDTQYF.